This TCR beta chain was sequenced for a study of OX40 agonist ivuxolimab in advanced cancers. Looking at the study overall: Ivuxolimab was an agonistic, fully human IgG2 monoclonal antibody directed against OX40 (CD134), a costimulatory receptor. Intravenous ivuxolimab was administered to patients every 2 weeks at six dose levels: 0.01, 0.1, 0.3, 1.5, 3 and 10 mg/kg. Of the roughly 50 dose-escalation patients, hepatocellular carcinoma was present in approximately 20, melanoma in around 15, renal cell carcinoma in 9 and head and neck cancer in 9. In the dose-escalation cohort, approximately 82% of patients were male, and the mean age was around 60 years, with a range of about 20 to 79. Patients were allowed to have had prior anti-PD-1, anti-PD-L1 or anti-CTLA-4 therapy, and 40% to 45% of the dose-escalation patients had previously received checkpoint inhibitors. Three dose-escalation patients achieved partial responses, one with hepatocellular carcinoma and two with cutaneous melanoma. Peripheral TCRbeta sequencing was intended to test whether TCR sequence diversity was altered and clonal T-cell expansion was caused by ivuxolimab. The monotherapy dose-escalation portion (N of about 49 patients) of the phase I ivuxolimab trial is reported in the paper. The paper's findings and limits, for the study overall: Low levels of normalized T-cell clonal expansion were also seen in some patients who did not respond. In the 0.1-3.0 mg/kg groups, partial responders had among the lowest normalized peripheral clonal expansion, particularly in CD8+ T cells. Which antigens the clonally expanded peripheral T cells were specific for was not determined. On average, CD8+ T cells showed more expanded clones than CD4+ T cells after ivuxolimab. At doses from 0.1 to 3.0 mg/kg, clonal expansion was seen in both CD4+ and CD8+ blood T cells between baseline and week 6.

The trial excluded patients who had a history of autoimmune disease or were on systemic immunosuppression. In every dose cohort, peripheral blood was drawn for TCR sequencing at baseline, cycle 4 day 1, and cycle 7 day 1. Samples were obtained from an open-label, multicenter, first-in-human phase I dose-escalation trial of ivuxolimab. Adults with locally advanced or metastatic head and neck squamous cell, hepatocellular, melanoma or renal cell carcinoma were enrolled in the trial. Before TCR sequencing, CD4+ and CD8+ T cells were separately sorted from peripheral blood. The CDR3 runs 15 amino acids, cysteine and phenylalanine included. CDR3 DNA is the only sequence kept; it has 45 bases, read in frame from the first base. At the junction V is shortened by 5 bases and J by 8 bases, with 18 bases in between. Taken from the germline V gene (reference sequence), the CDR1 and CDR2 loops are MNHEY and SMNVEV.

In regard to this clone: The clone's antigen remains unknown. No quality values exist for individual bases; no much larger clone is one base distant.

To sequence the TCRbeta CDR3 region, genomic DNA was isolated from the sorted cells. TCRbeta CDR3 regions were sequenced using the immunoSEQ Assay. TCRdb obtained this table from immuneACCESS and retained in-frame rearrangements with V and J assigned. These tables miss some clones; where compared with another copy, unresolved V genes account for less than half of the shortfall, and the remainder is unexplained. Recorded for this sample are around 100,000 clones; less than 95% of them occurred a single time. In total, the top ten clones hold roughly 0.3% of the sample. The TCR comes from an adult with an advanced solid tumor such as melanoma, head and neck, liver or kidney cancer. The rearrangement combines TRBV27 with TRBJ2-2; 6 matching bases give a weak D call of TRBD2. This specimen was CD4+ or CD8+ T cells sorted from blood, taken in a trial of the OX40 agonist ivuxolimab. The bases read TGTGCCAGCAGTAGGTCTAGCGCACCTACAGGGGAGCTGTTTTTT. Translated, it gives CASSRSSAPTGELFF.